The 4 T cell receptor beta chains presented below share a single source sample, sequenced in a study of T cells expressing NK-cell markers. Reprocessing the 5' RACE reads, TCRdb reports a single entry for every CDR3 protein and omits DNA. This specimen shows some 340,000 distinct CDR3 sequences; the ten leading clones hold over 4%. Material: blood T cells: a sorted CD56 or NKG2C T cell subset, CD4+ or CD8+ T cells, or bulk PBMC T cells (not recorded which). All receptors derive from a man aged 18 to 69 in good health.

The chain is built from TRBV7-3 and TRBJ2-5; there is no DNA to check the TCRdb D call of TRBD2. The CDR3 runs to 13 residues. Germline V CDR1 and CDR2: SGHTA, FQGTGA. The CDR3: CASSRRGKETQYF. The full variable domain, in which reference TRBV7-3 and TRBJ2-5 provide the parts outside the CDR3, is GAGVSQTPSNKVTEKGKYVELRCDPISGHTALYWYRQSLGQGPEFLIYFQGTGAADDSGLPNDRFFAVRPEGSVSTLKIQRTERGDSAVYLCASSRRGKETQYFGPGTRLLVL.

The chain has TRBV7-2 and TRBJ2-4. Germline V gives CDR1 SGHTA, CDR2 FQGNSA. The CDR3 runs 15 residues. The CDR3 spells CASSLDWAAENIQYF.

The V call is TRBV7-6, the J call TRBJ2-3; TCRdb names TRBD2, which stays unverified in the absence of DNA. Germline CDR1 and CDR2: SGHVS and FNYEAQ. The CDR3 runs to 20 residues. The CDR3 is CASSPQSGTSGAYSTDTQYF.

The chain recombines TRBV6-1 with TRBJ2-5. The germline V gene encodes CDR1 MNHNS and CDR2 SASEGT. The CDR3 contains 13 residues. This CDR3 reads CASTLNLGETQYF.